Below, 2 T cell receptor beta chains from the same sample are listed, as sequenced in a study of blood T cell repertoires in COVID-19. Assay used: immunoSEQ multiplex PCR; TCRdb lists only in-frame clones, some missing. The sample has approximately 290,000 clones, roughly 80% seen once. The sequenced sample consisted of peripheral blood. The source is an older person with COVID-19, enrolled during active disease.

This clone is a singleton in its sample. The J gene is TRBJ1-1, the V gene TRBV30; tentative D call: TRBD1 (5 bases). Trimming took 3 bases from V and 6 from J, leaving 8 bases between them. Germline loops: CDR1 GTSNPN, CDR2 SVGIG (reference sequence). CDR3 size: 11 residues. The CDR3 region is CAWRAGPEAFF. In DNA form, the CDR3 reads TGTGCCTGGAGGGCAGGGCCTGAAGCTTTCTTT. Full variable domain (missing parts from reference TRBV30 and TRBJ1-1): SQTIHQWPATLVQPVGSPLSLECTVEGTSNPNLYWYRQAAGRGLQLLFYSVGIGQISSEVPQNLSASRPQDRQFILSSKKLLLSDSGFYLCAWRAGPEAFFGQGTRLTVV.

DNA of the CDR3: TGTGCCAGCAGCTTTCGGTCGGGACTAGCGGGGGGACAAGAGACCCAGTACTTC. Translating gives CASSFRSGLAGGQETQYF. The rearrangement joins TRBV7-2 to TRBJ2-5; 15 positions match TRBD2. Unmatched junction bases numbered 7, after V lost 3 bases and J lost 2 bases. Germline V lookup: CDR1 SGHTA, CDR2 FQGNSA. The CDR3 runs to 18 residues. Full variable domain (rest looked up from reference TRBV7-2 and TRBJ2-5): GAGVSQSPSNKVTEKGKDVELRCDPISGHTALYWYRQSLGQGLEFLIYFQGNSAPDKSGLPSDRFSAERTGGSVSTLTIQRTQQEDSAVYLCASSFRSGLAGGQETQYFGPGTRLLVL.